The source of this T cell receptor (beta chain) is a study of cytomegalovirus exposure and HLA in healthy donors. In the study overall: One earlier analysis, a look at about 179 million T cells, found about 110 million unique TCR beta sequences.

Findings and caveats of the study: Judged likely to be a sequencing artifact was a cluster of highly shared sequence variants. TCR beta sequences reportedly predicted most subjects' HLA-A and HLA-B alleles accurately.

This PCR relied on a set of 60 Vbeta primers and 13 Jbeta primers. Sequencing used immunoSEQ multiplex PCR; TCRdb keeps in-frame clones, though not all of them. The sample contains approximately 210,000 clones, around 85% of which appear only once. The CDR3 is 13 amino acids. Germline V gives CDR1 SEHNR, CDR2 FQNEAQ (reference sequence). A note on this clone: Its antigen is as yet unknown. At one end the junction does not follow the germline gene, possibly because of a read error. At the DNA level, this CDR3 is encoded by other sequences in the same sample as well.

Material for sequencing was PBMCs. This receptor was identified in a young man in good health and CMV-seronegative. The rearrangement joins TRBV7-9 to TRBJ1-1, with D possibly TRBD1 on 5 matching bases. The CDR3 reads CSSSLGGDTEAFF. The CDR3 DNA reads as TGTTCCAGCAGCTTGGGGGGGGACACTGAAGCTTTCTTT. The variable domain in full, completed from reference TRBV7-9 and TRBJ1-1, reads DTGVSQNPRHKITKRGQNVTFRCDPISEHNRLYWYRQTLGQGPEFLTYFQNEAQLEKSRLLSDRFSAERPKGSFSTLEIQRTEQGDSAMYLCSSSLGGDTEAFFGQGTRLTVV.